The text below deals with one T cell receptor beta chain. Using immunoSEQ multiplex PCR, the repertoire was profiled, and TCRdb retains in-frame clones only, with some absent. The profile shows 250,000 to 300,000 clones, about 86% of them singletons. Enrollees, about 18 to 89 years old, lived in about two dozen US areas. The V gene's germline CDR1 is SGHVS and CDR2 FNYEAQ. The ends lost 4 bases at V and 8 bases at J; junction bases unmatched: 4. The CDR3 is 14 residues long. This sample is drawn from a study of blood T cell repertoires in COVID-19. Study details: Donors in the United States, Italy and Spain gave samples during acute or convalescent COVID-19. The cDNA or gDNA used as material had been derived from T cells, B-cell-depleted T cells, or PBMCs.

The chain uses TRBV7-6 and TRBJ1-6; 8 nucleotides line up with TRBD1. Sample: PBMCs or T cells enriched from blood (not recorded which). This TCR was recovered from a man under 40 with acute COVID-19. CDR3 DNA sequence: TGTGCCAGCAGCTCAAGACAGGGGCATTCACCCCTCCACTTT. Encoded protein: CASSSRQGHSPLHF. The variable domain in full, with the rest retrieved from reference TRBV7-6 and TRBJ1-6, is GAGVSQSPRYKVTKRGQDVALRCDPISGHVSLYWYRQALGQGPEFLTYFNYEAQQDKSGLPNDRFSAERPEGSISTLTIQRTEQRDSAMYRCASSSRQGHSPLHFGNGTRLTVT.